The 27 T cell receptor beta chains presented below share a single source sample, sequenced in a study of blood T cells in healthy people across ages. A second PCR of roughly 7 to 11 cycles used a sample-barcoded 5' primer and a J-beta primer mix. Each CDR3 protein is one row after TCRdb ran MiXCR on the 5' RACE reads. Here the sample spans about 1,000,000 distinct CDR3 sequences, 35% to 55% being singletons. Material: blood. The receptors come from a woman in her fifties or sixties in good health.

The chain couples TRBV29-1 to TRBJ2-5; D may be TRBD1 (6 bases). The CDR3 has 14 amino acids. V was pared by 3 bases and J by 11 bases, with 22 bases between. Germline values: CDR1 SQVTM, CDR2 ANQGSEA. The CDR3: CSVDPRGVGDEQYF. CDR3 DNA sequence: TGCAGCGTTGACCCCAGGGGAGTAGGAGATGAGCAGTACTTC.

This chain joins TRBV6-5 and TRBJ2-1; D is possibly TRBD2 (6 bases). V was trimmed by 2 bases and J by 3 bases, leaving 11 bases between them. The CDR3 has 15 residues. Germline CDR1 reads MNHEY; CDR2 reads SVGAGI. The CDR3 sequence: CASSYGSGGYNEQFF. The CDR3 DNA is TGTGCCAGCAGTTACGGTAGCGGAGGCTACAATGAGCAGTTCTTC.

V gene TRBV15 combines with J gene TRBJ2-5; D uncertain. The end of the DNA fits TRBJ2-7 better, so the J call may be wrong. The CDR3 has 15 amino acids. The germline V gene encodes CDR1 LNHNV and CDR2 YYDKDF (reference sequence). CDR3 in DNA: TGTGCCACCAGCGGAAGCATGGCTGTGATCAACGAGCAGTACTTC. This gives the protein CATSGSMAVINEQYF.

The chain joins TRBV24-1 to TRBJ2-1; 8 bases are a match to TRBD2. The CDR3 has 19 amino acids. Germline CDR1 and CDR2: KGHDR and SFDVKD. The V segment lost 1 base and the J segment 0 bases; nucleotides outside the gene matches: 10. The CDR3 nucleotides are TGTGCCACCAGTGATTTCCCGCCCCAGCGGGAGAGCTCCTACAATGAGCAGTTCTTC. Translating gives CATSDFPPQRESSYNEQFF.

Notes on this clonotype: At one of its ends the junction is not consistent with the germline gene, which may arise from a read error. V usage is TRBV27 and J usage is TRBJ2-7; TRBD1 is a possible D gene (5 bases). The CDR3 runs 15 residues. The germline V gene encodes CDR1 MNHEY and CDR2 SMNVEV (reference sequence). CDR3 region: CASSFSSWGSYELYF. Written as DNA, the CDR3 is TGTGCCAGCAGTTTCTCTTCATGGGGCTCCTACGAGCTGTACTTC.

A remark on this clonotype: Mismatch with germline at one junction end may stem from a read error. The V call is TRBV5-1, the J call TRBJ2-7; 15 bases fit TRBD2. The CDR3 is 14 amino acids. Germline V CDR1 and CDR2: SGHRS, YFSETQ. The CDR3 reads CASSSRTSGREVHF. The CDR3 DNA follows: TGCGCCAGCAGCTCCAGGACTAGCGGGAGGGAGGTGCACTTC.

This clonotype was observed a handful of times. The chain links TRBV7-2 to TRBJ2-3; D not resolved. Trimming stripped 0 bases from V and 6 bases from J, with 7 bases between. In germline, CDR1 is SGHTA, CDR2 FQGNSA. This CDR3 has 13 amino acids. The CDR3 nucleotides are TGTGCCAGCAGCTTAGCGTTCATGGATACGCAGTATTTT. It encodes CASSLAFMDTQYF.

The rearrangement uses TRBV20-1 and TRBJ2-7, with TRBD2 matching 7 bases. The junction had 8 bases not matched to a gene; V was cut back by 0 bases and J by 6 bases. This CDR3 has 14 amino acids. CDR1 and CDR2 (germline): DFQATT, SNEGSKA (reference sequence). CDR3 bases: TGCAGTGCTAGAGATAGGCGGGAGAGAGGCGAGCAGTACTTC. Residues: CSARDRRERGEQYF.

This clonotype was seen only a few times. The chain has TRBV7-9 and TRBJ2-7; 7 bases agree with TRBD2. Per the germline V gene, CDR1 is SEHNR and CDR2 is FQNEAQ (reference sequence). With V trimmed by 1 base and J by 0 bases, 3 bases remained unmatched. The length of the CDR3 is 15 residues. The CDR3 nucleotides are TGTGCCAGCAGCTTAGAGACTAGCATCTCCTACGAGCAGTACTTC. It is translated as CASSLETSISYEQYF. Combining the CDR3 with reference TRBV7-9 and TRBJ2-7 gives the whole variable domain DTGVSQNPRHKITKRGQNVTFRCDPISEHNRLYWYRQTLGQGPEFLTYFQNEAQLEKSRLLSDRFSAERPKGSFSTLEIQRTEQGDSAMYLCASSLETSISYEQYFGPGTRLTVT.

The chain combines TRBV6-1 with TRBJ2-1, with TRBD1 identical over 10 bases. V gave up 8 bases and J gave up 5 bases; unmatched junction bases: 12. CDR1 and CDR2 from the germline V gene are MNHNS and SASEGT. The CDR3 is made up of 16 amino acids. The CDR3 DNA follows: TGTGCCAGCGGGTTTATAACCGGGACAGGGGACAATGAGCAGTTCTTC. This gives the protein CASGFITGTGDNEQFF.

The chain combines TRBV28 with TRBJ2-1; D is undetermined. This CDR3 region has 14 residues. Trimming shortened V by 7 bases and J by 3 bases, and 13 bases separated the two germline ends. Germline loops: CDR1 MDHEN, CDR2 SYDVKM. In DNA, the CDR3 is TGTGCCAGCAACGCAGCGACCATCTACAATGAGCAGTTCTTC. Amino acids: CASNAATIYNEQFF.

The chain couples TRBV7-9 to TRBJ2-7, with 13 bases that match TRBD2. The J segment lost 8 bases and the V segment lost 5 bases, leaving 15 bases of the junction unmatched. The CDR3 is 17 amino acids. The germline V gene has CDR1 SEHNR and CDR2 FQNEAQ (reference sequence). DNA for the CDR3: TGTGCCAGCAGCCATAGATTGGGACTAGCGGGGAGTGCCCAGCAGTACTTC. Residues: CASSHRLGLAGSAQQYF.

V and J are TRBV21-1 and TRBJ2-5. Judging by the DNA end, TRBJ2-7 fits better; the J call may be wrong. TRBV21-1 is a pseudogene locus. The CDR3 is 14 amino acids. Here the CDR3 reads CASSKAFLPHEQYF. The CDR3 nucleotides are TGTGCCAGCAGCAAAGCCTTCCTTCCACACGAGCAGTACTTC.

The chain is built from TRBV2 and TRBJ2-7, with 10 bases identical to TRBD2. The V gene end was trimmed by 9 bases and the J gene end by 6 bases; junction bases not matched to a gene: 11. CDR3 length: 14 residues. CDR1 is SNHLY and CDR2 is FYNNEI in the germline V gene. The CDR3 region has the DNA TGTGCCAGGTCGTGGGCTAGCGGGAGTCGCGAGCAGTACTTC. Translation: CARSWASGSREQYF.

The chain combines TRBV29-1 with TRBJ1-2, with 10 bases aligning to TRBD1. Germline CDR1 SQVTM, CDR2 ANQGSEA. The CDR3 is made up of 18 amino acids. V lost 5 bases to trimming and J lost 4 bases; unmatched junction nucleotides: 19. The CDR3 region has the DNA TGCAGCGTTTCCTCCGGACAGGGGGGGCCCGAGGGTGGCTATGGCTACACCTTC. Its protein product is CSVSSGQGGPEGGYGYTF.

This clonotype was seen a single time. The V and J genes are TRBV14 and TRBJ2-1; 13 bases fit TRBD2. The CDR3 is made up of 15 amino acids. Trimming removed 7 bases from V and 6 bases from J; junction bases left unmatched: 6. Germline V lookup: CDR1 SGHDN, CDR2 FVKESK. CDR3 DNA sequence: TGTGCCAGCACCTGGACTAGCGGGAGTACCAATGAGCAGTTCTTC. Its translation is CASTWTSGSTNEQFF.

V gene TRBV7-3 combines with J gene TRBJ2-1, with 8 bases fitting TRBD1. Trimming cost V 2 bases and J 8 bases; bases outside gene matches: 5. This CDR3 contains 14 residues. CDR1 SGHTA and CDR2 FQGTGA come from the germline V gene. CDR3 in amino acids: CASSLQGARDEQFF. CDR3 bases: TGTGCCAGCAGCTTACAGGGGGCTCGGGATGAGCAGTTCTTC.

This clonotype appeared a single time. The chain is built from TRBV30 and TRBJ2-5; 10 positions agree with TRBD2. The CDR3 is made up of 16 amino acids. Losses at the gene ends were 1 base for V and 3 bases for J; bases not matched to a gene: 8. The germline V gene encodes CDR1 GTSNPN and CDR2 SVGIG (reference sequence). The CDR3 reads CAWSEPLGLAKETQYF. The DNA for the CDR3 is TGTGCCTGGAGTGAGCCCCTGGGACTAGCGAAAGAGACCCAGTACTTC.

This clonotype was seen a handful of times. The chain is built from TRBV20-1 and TRBJ1-1; D not resolved. CDR3 length: 14 residues. V was pared by 0 bases and J by 7 bases, with 15 bases between. Germline V lookup: CDR1 DFQATT, CDR2 SNEGSKA (reference sequence). The CDR3 coding sequence is TGCAGTGCTAGAGATAGAAGGGAGCGAGGTGAAGCTTTCTTT. Its protein product is CSARDRRERGEAFF.

The chain combines TRBV5-6 with TRBJ2-3, with 8 bases identical to TRBD2. V shed 4 bases and J 5 bases; nucleotides not matched to a gene: 3. Germline loops: CDR1 SGHDT, CDR2 YYEEEE. This CDR3 contains 13 residues. CDR3: CASSVGGGDTQYF. The CDR3 DNA sequence: TGTGCCAGCAGCGTCGGGGGGGGAGATACGCAGTATTTT.

CDR3 protein: CSVSASGRGTDTQYF. CDR3 bases: TGCAGTGTTAGCGCTAGCGGGAGGGGGACAGATACGCAGTATTTT. The J gene is TRBJ2-3, the V gene TRBV20-1; 12 bases match TRBD2. The ends lost 7 bases at V and 3 bases at J; junction bases unmatched: 8. Germline values: CDR1 DFQATT, CDR2 SNEGSKA (reference sequence). The CDR3 totals 15 residues.

The chain joins TRBV5-1 to TRBJ1-1; D uncertain. V was pared by 2 bases and J by 0 bases, with 5 bases between. The germline V gene has CDR1 SGHRS and CDR2 YFSETQ. This CDR3 is built from 13 residues. The CDR3 spells CASSLTMNTEAFF. CDR3 sequence (DNA): TGCGCCAGCAGCTTAACCATGAACACTGAAGCTTTCTTT.

The V gene is TRBV20-1, the J gene TRBJ2-7, with TRBD2 identical over 10 bases. After removal of 0 bases from V and 5 bases from J, the junction contained 10 bases not matched to a gene. Germline assignment: CDR1 DFQATT and CDR2 SNEGSKA (reference sequence). The CDR3 has 16 residues. CDR3 nucleotide sequence: TGCAGTGCTAGAGATGGGCTTAGGACTAGCGGCCACGAGCAGTACTTC. This codes for CSARDGLRTSGHEQYF.

This clonotype was found a few times. CDR3 region: CASSQVVRSEAFF. The DNA of the CDR3 is TGTGCCAGCAGCCAAGTTGTAAGGTCTGAAGCTTTCTTT. The V call is TRBV3-1, the J call TRBJ1-1; D unclear. CDR1 is LGHDT and CDR2 is YNNKEL in the germline V gene (reference sequence). This CDR3 has 13 amino acids. Trimming shortened V by 1 base and J by 6 bases, and 9 bases separated the two germline ends.

This chain connects TRBV25-1 to TRBJ1-6; D perhaps matches TRBD1 (6 bases). The V end was cut by 4 bases, the J end by 0 bases, with 19 bases between. The CDR3 length is 19 residues. CDR1 is MGHDK and CDR2 is SYGVNS in the germline V gene. The CDR3 loop reads CASSGGARQASSYNSPLHF. CDR3 in DNA: TGTGCCAGCAGTGGGGGAGCGAGACAGGCAAGCTCCTATAATTCACCCCTCCACTTT. Using reference TRBV25-1 and TRBJ1-6 for the parts outside the CDR3, the full variable domain is EADIYQTPRYLVIGTGKKITLECSQTMGHDKMYWYQQDPGMELHLIHYSYGVNSTEKGDLSSESTVSRIRTEHFPLTLESARPSHTSQYLCASSGGARQASSYNSPLHFGNGTRLTVT.

V gene TRBV6-6 combines with J gene TRBJ2-7, with D tentatively TRBD1 or TRBD2 (5 bases each). This CDR3 comprises 13 residues. In germline, CDR1 is MNHNY, CDR2 SVGAGI (reference sequence). Between the trimmed V and J ends, which lost 1 base and 6 bases, there was a span of 10 bases. The CDR3 DNA reads TGTGCCAGCAGTTACTGGGACGCGGGCGAGCAGTACTTC. Amino acids: CASSYWDAGEQYF.

The genes are TRBV28 and TRBJ2-1; 9 bases fit TRBD1. Germline V gene data show CDR1 as MDHEN and CDR2 as SYDVKM. The CDR3 loop spans 19 amino acids. Trimming cost V 5 bases and J 0 bases; bases outside gene matches: 14. The CDR3 nucleotides are TGTGCCAGCAGTAAACGACAGGGGGTTATTCTGAGCTCCTACAATGAGCAGTTCTTC. It translates to CASSKRQGVILSSYNEQFF.